Each of the 31 T cell receptor beta chains below was sequenced from the same sample in a study of blood T cell repertoires in COVID-19. Sequencing used immunoSEQ multiplex PCR; TCRdb keeps in-frame clones, though not all of them. This table has 55,000 to 75,000 clones, nearly 90% appearing once. Sequenced: peripheral blood. These receptors all stem from a man aged 45-65 years with active COVID-19.

V usage is TRBV6-5 and J usage is TRBJ2-5; perhaps TRBD1 as D (6 bases). The CDR3 length is 13 residues. CDR1 is MNHEY and CDR2 is SVGAGI in the germline V gene. Trimming cost V 5 bases and J 3 bases, with 10 bases left between them. CDR3 sequence: CASSRQAKETQYF. The CDR3 nucleotides are TGTGCCAGCAGTCGACAGGCGAAAGAGACCCAGTACTTC.

This chain links TRBV3-1 (or the pseudogene TRBV3-2) with TRBJ2-7; D may be TRBD2 (6 bases). V shed 4 bases and J shed 9 bases, with 16 bases lying between them. Germline CDR1 LGHDT, CDR2 YNNKEL (reference sequence). The CDR3 covers 13 residues. The CDR3: CASSPPSAGWQYF. The CDR3 DNA sequence: TGTGCCAGCAGCCCGCCTTCAGCGGGTTGGCAGTACTTC.

In its sample, this clone was seen once. The CDR3 protein is CASSPRQGSTYNEQFF. The DNA for the CDR3 is TGTGCCAGCAGCCCCAGACAGGGGTCTACGTACAATGAGCAGTTCTTC. The chain uses TRBV9 and TRBJ2-1, with TRBD1 identical over 8 bases. This CDR3 spans 16 amino acids. From germline, CDR1 is SGDLS and CDR2 YYNGEE. The trim removed 4 bases at V and 4 bases at J, leaving 10 bases unmatched.

This sequence joins TRBV19 and TRBJ1-1; D remains ambiguous. Germline V gene lookup returns CDR1 LNHDA and CDR2 SQIVND (reference sequence). V lost 4 bases and J 0 bases, leaving 9 bases between the germline ends. This CDR3 is 14 amino acids long. This chain's CDR3 is CASSSLELNTEAFF. The CDR3 coding sequence is TGTGCCAGTAGTAGTTTGGAGCTGAACACTGAAGCTTTCTTT.

The chain combines TRBV19 with TRBJ2-3, with 9 positions matching TRBD2. This CDR3 is built from 17 residues. The J segment lost 0 bases and the V segment lost 4 bases, leaving 8 bases of the junction unmatched. Germline assignment: CDR1 LNHDA and CDR2 SQIVND (reference sequence). The CDR3 bases are TGTGCCAGTAGTACAGGGACTAGCCTCACTAGCACAGATACGCAGTATTTT. As protein: CASSTGTSLTSTDTQYF.

This clone has more than one count but fewer than ten. J is TRBJ1-6 and V is TRBV5-1; the match to TRBD1 covers 10 bases. Germline-derived CDR1 and CDR2 are SGHRS and YFSETQ. The CDR3 runs to 18 residues. V shed 5 bases and J 9 bases; nucleotides not matched to a gene: 17. CDR3 sequence: CASRSVGQGSQFLSPLHF. Written as DNA, the CDR3 is TGCGCCAGCAGATCAGTGGGACAGGGGTCCCAATTCCTTTCACCCCTCCACTTT.

The chain links TRBV30 to TRBJ2-7; D is possibly TRBD2 (5 bases). Per the germline V gene, CDR1 is GTSNPN and CDR2 is SVGIG (reference sequence). This CDR3 has 14 residues. Trimming removed 2 bases from V and 7 bases from J, with 18 bases in between. Here the CDR3 reads CAWSQSGESGEQYF. In DNA form, the CDR3 reads TGTGCCTGGAGTCAGTCTGGGGAATCGGGGGAGCAGTACTTC.

This clone was observed a few times. V and J are TRBV7-2 and TRBJ2-5, with TRBD1 matching over 10 bases. V dropped 6 bases and J dropped 5; count of bases not matched to a gene: 6. The CDR3 is 14 amino acids. Germline CDR1 SGHTA, CDR2 FQGNSA. The CDR3 DNA follows: TGTGCCAGCAGTCGACAGGGGGCAGGGGAGACCCAGTACTTC. Its translation: CASSRQGAGETQYF.

This chain links TRBV18 with TRBJ2-1; TRBD2 agrees at 7 bases. This CDR3 is built from 14 residues. Trimming removed 5 bases from V and 2 bases from J; junction bases left unmatched: 3. The germline V gene has CDR1 KGHSH and CDR2 LQKENI. Here the CDR3 reads CASSTTSPYNEQFF. The CDR3, as DNA: TGTGCCAGCTCAACGACTAGCCCCTACAATGAGCAGTTCTTC.

CDR3 region: CAVGRGGAEQYF. As DNA, the CDR3 is TGTGCCGTGGGGCGAGGGGGGGCCGAGCAGTACTTC. This chain uses TRBV7-9 with TRBJ2-7; possible D gene TRBD2, 7 bases. Trimming removed 11 bases at V and 6 bases at J, with 17 bases between. Germline CDR1 is SEHNR and CDR2 is FQNEAQ (reference sequence). The CDR3 has 12 residues.

This chain links TRBV5-4 with TRBJ2-7; D gene unclear. The CDR3 has 14 amino acids. Trimming pared 1 base from V and 0 bases from J, leaving 8 bases between. CDR1 is SGHNT and CDR2 is YYREEE in the germline V gene (reference sequence). The CDR3 nucleotides read TGTGCCAGCAGCTTGCGGAGCAGCTCCTACGAGCAGTACTTC. Translation gives CASSLRSSSYEQYF.

The chain recombines TRBV9 with TRBJ1-6, with a tentative D call TRBD1 (6 bases). Trimming removed 4 bases at V and 11 bases at J, with 16 bases between. The germline V gene has CDR1 SGDLS and CDR2 YYNGEE. This CDR3 has 14 residues. The DNA for the CDR3 is TGTGCCAGCAGCCCCAGAGGGGGATATGCACCCCTCCACTTT. Encoded protein: CASSPRGGYAPLHF.

The chain carries TRBV9 and TRBJ2-2; D is unclear. Trimming cost V 0 bases and J 1 base, with 7 bases left between them. The CDR3 runs to 15 residues. CDR1 SGDLS and CDR2 YYNGEE come from the germline V gene. The CDR3 coding sequence is TGTGCCAGCAGCGTAGTTGGCCAGAACACCGGGGAGCTGTTTTTT. Encoded protein: CASSVVGQNTGELFF.

V and J are TRBV7-9 and TRBJ1-2; D remains unclear. Germline CDR1 SEHNR, CDR2 FQNEAQ (reference sequence). The CDR3 is made up of 15 amino acids. Trimming removed 0 bases at V and 4 bases at J, with 12 bases between. As DNA, the CDR3 is TGTGCCAGCAGCTTAGCCACCCGGGGTAGCTATGGCTACACCTTC. Amino acids: CASSLATRGSYGYTF. Using reference TRBV7-9 and TRBJ1-2 for the parts outside the CDR3, the full variable domain is DTGVSQNPRHKITKRGQNVTFRCDPISEHNRLYWYRQTLGQGPEFLTYFQNEAQLEKSRLLSDRFSAERPKGSFSTLEIQRTEQGDSAMYLCASSLATRGSYGYTFGSGTRLTVV.

The V call is TRBV4-2, the J call TRBJ1-1; 7 bases map to TRBD1. Per germline, CDR1 LGHNA and CDR2 YNFKEQ. Losses at the gene ends were 4 bases for V and 2 bases for J; bases not matched to a gene: 16. The CDR3 extends over 18 amino acids. DNA for the CDR3: TGTGCCAGCAGCCTCAACCGGGGACAGCATATTTTTAACACTGAAGCTTTCTTT. Translation: CASSLNRGQHIFNTEAFF.

The J gene is TRBJ2-6, the V gene TRBV3-1 (or the pseudogene TRBV3-2); 10 bases fit TRBD2. The CDR3 has 17 residues. Per the germline V gene, CDR1 is LGHDT and CDR2 is YNNKEL (reference sequence). Unmatched junction bases numbered 7, after V lost 4 bases and J lost 4 bases. The CDR3 nucleotides are TGTGCCAGCAGCCCTTCTTCGACTAGCGGGGGGGCCAACGTCCTGACTTTC. It yields the protein CASSPSSTSGGANVLTF.

V gene TRBV6-2 or TRBV6-3 combines with J gene TRBJ2-7, with 13 bases fitting TRBD2. The V segment lost 2 bases and the J segment 0 bases; nucleotides outside the gene matches: 13. This CDR3 has 20 amino acids. Germline values: CDR1 MNHEY, CDR2 SVGEGT. The CDR3 loop reads CASSYASGLAGSVISYEQYF. The CDR3 DNA is TGTGCCAGCAGTTACGCCTCGGGACTAGCGGGGTCCGTCATCTCCTACGAGCAGTACTTC.

V gene TRBV19 combines with J gene TRBJ1-2; D not resolved. Germline V gene lookup returns CDR1 LNHDA and CDR2 SQIVND (reference sequence). This CDR3 region has 16 residues. V was shortened by 6 bases and J by 0 bases, with 17 bases between the two germline ends. The DNA of the CDR3 is TGTGCCAGTAGGACCGCGGCCAAGCCCCCTAACTATGGCTACACCTTC. Protein: CASRTAAKPPNYGYTF.

The chain carries TRBV9 and TRBJ1-3; possible D gene TRBD1, 5 bases. There are 14 residues in the CDR3. Germline V CDR1 and CDR2: SGDLS, YYNGEE. V was trimmed by 4 bases and J by 10 bases, leaving 18 bases between them. CDR3 sequence reads: CASSPVPAGGTIYF. The CDR3 coding sequence is TGTGCCAGCAGCCCCGTACCGGCGGGGGGGACCATATATTTT.

The chain is built from TRBV11-2 and TRBJ2-7; maybe TRBD2 (5 bases). CDR3 length: 15 residues. Between the trimmed V and J ends, which lost 5 bases and 5 bases, there was a span of 19 bases. Germline V gene lookup returns CDR1 SGHAT and CDR2 FQNNGV. The CDR3 loop reads CASSPLALASHEQYF. The DNA of the CDR3 is TGTGCCAGCAGCCCGCTAGCTTTGGCATCTCACGAGCAGTACTTC.

This clone has just one count. The genes are TRBV15 and TRBJ2-1; 11 bases are a match to TRBD1. V dropped 5 bases and J dropped 10; count of bases not matched to a gene: 10. The CDR3 contains 15 residues. Per the germline V gene, CDR1 is LNHNV and CDR2 is YYDKDF (reference sequence). The CDR3 is CATSRRDRGFGEQFF. The CDR3 DNA sequence: TGTGCCACCAGCCGCCGGGACAGGGGGTTTGGGGAGCAGTTCTTC.

The chain carries TRBV29-1 and TRBJ2-5; D may be TRBD2 (7 bases). The V end lost 8 bases, the J end lost 3 bases, and 16 bases lay between the germline ends. CDR1 is SQVTM, CDR2 ANQGSEA, per germline. This CDR3 comprises 13 residues. CDR3 loop: CSFVGGPKETQYF. Written as DNA, the CDR3 is TGCAGCTTTGTCGGGGGGCCTAAAGAGACCCAGTACTTC.

V usage is TRBV11-2 and J usage is TRBJ2-5, with TRBD2 matching over 10 bases. The germline V gene has CDR1 SGHAT and CDR2 FQNNGV. This CDR3 region has 14 residues. V was pared by 2 bases and J by 5 bases, with 2 bases of the junction left unmatched. The CDR3 DNA reads TGTGCCAGCAGCTTAACTAGCGGGGTTGAGACCCAGTACTTC. Protein: CASSLTSGVETQYF.

The chain recombines TRBV3-1 (or the pseudogene TRBV3-2) with TRBJ2-1, with TRBD1 as a possible D gene (6 bases). Trimming took off 7 bases at V and 4 bases at J, with 14 bases between the two ends. Germline V gene data show CDR1 as LGHDT and CDR2 as YNNKEL (reference sequence). There are 14 residues in the CDR3. CDR3 amino acids: CASKEQGIYNEQFF. The CDR3 DNA is TGTGCCAGCAAGGAACAGGGAATTTACAATGAGCAGTTCTTC.

The chain is built from TRBV18 and TRBJ1-4, with TRBD1 matching over 9 bases. CDR1 is KGHSH and CDR2 is LQKENI in the germline V gene. The CDR3 sequence is 16 residues long. V was pared by 2 bases and J by 8 bases, with 9 bases of the junction left unmatched. CDR3 in amino acids: CASSPNSPGQGEKLFF. CDR3 bases: TGTGCCAGCTCACCAAACTCACCGGGACAGGGCGAAAAACTGTTTTTT.

In this sample, this clone turned up a few times. The V gene is TRBV4-1, the J gene TRBJ1-3, with D hard to call. CDR1 and CDR2 (germline): MGHRA, YSYEKL. There are 12 residues in the CDR3. Trimming shortened V by 3 bases and J by 8 bases, and 8 bases separated the two germline ends. This chain's CDR3 is CASSQPGDTIYF. DNA of the CDR3: TGCGCCAGCAGCCAGCCCGGAGACACCATATATTTT.

This sequence joins TRBV29-1 and TRBJ2-3, with 8 bases fitting TRBD2. The CDR3 totals 14 residues. The V segment lost 3 bases and the J segment 5 bases; nucleotides outside the gene matches: 7. Germline V lookup: CDR1 SQVTM, CDR2 ANQGSEA. The CDR3 DNA reads as TGCAGCGTTGATCCGGGACTAGTAGGAGATACGCAGTATTTT. Its translation is CSVDPGLVGDTQYF.

The chain recombines TRBV10-3 with TRBJ1-6; 10 nucleotides match TRBD1. The CDR3 totals 15 residues. V shed 6 bases and J 9 bases; nucleotides not matched to a gene: 8. CDR1 is ENHRY and CDR2 is SYGVKD in the germline V gene. The CDR3: CAIREDRGLGSPLHF. The CDR3 coding sequence is TGTGCCATCAGGGAAGACAGGGGGCTTGGTTCACCCCTCCACTTT.

This rearrangement joins TRBV6-5 to TRBJ2-2, with 9 bases that match TRBD1. This CDR3 is built from 15 residues. V shed 2 bases and J 8 bases; nucleotides not matched to a gene: 6. Germline V lookup: CDR1 MNHEY, CDR2 SVGAGI. The DNA for the CDR3 is TGTGCCAGCAGTTACACAGGGGGCCGGAAAGGGGAGCTGTTTTTT. Translation gives CASSYTGGRKGELFF.

The chain combines TRBV7-3 with TRBJ1-6; D is possibly TRBD1 (5 bases). Germline V gene lookup returns CDR1 SGHTA and CDR2 FQGTGA. The CDR3 runs to 14 residues. The ends were cut back, 5 bases at V and 5 bases at J, with 10 bases in the middle. The CDR3 nucleotides are TGTGCCAGCAGCCTTTGGGGGGATAATTCACCCCTCCACTTT. Protein: CASSLWGDNSPLHF.

This clone was observed a single time. This chain joins TRBV9 and TRBJ1-1, with D unclear. With 3 bases removed from V and 7 bases from J, the gap between germline ends came to 19 bases. The CDR3 length is 15 residues. Germline V gene lookup returns CDR1 SGDLS and CDR2 YYNGEE. The CDR3 DNA sequence: TGTGCCAGCAGCGATCGGAGAGATTTAACCGATGAAGCTTTCTTT. It yields the protein CASSDRRDLTDEAFF.